A single sample is the source of the 25 T cell receptor beta chains below, sequenced in a study of cytotoxic CD8 clonotypes in ibrutinib-treated CLL. TCRdb's table, derived via immunoSEQ multiplex PCR, lists solely in-frame clones and lacks some. In the table there are fewer than 100,000 clones, more than 75% of which are singletons. The input for sequencing was PBMCs, taken after 12 months of ibrutinib treatment. These TCRs come from a human donor with chronic lymphocytic leukemia.

The chain carries TRBV30 and TRBJ2-5; 7 bases map to TRBD2. Germline-derived CDR1 and CDR2 are GTSNPN and SVGIG (reference sequence). The length of the CDR3 is 14 residues. V trimming: 3 bases; J trimming: 5 bases; junction bases outside the gene matches: 9. CDR3 nucleotide sequence: TGTGCCTGGAGCCGGGGAGGGAGTTCGGAGACCCAGTACTTC. Its translation is CAWSRGGSSETQYF. Together with reference TRBV30 and TRBJ2-5, the CDR3 gives the full variable domain: SQTIHQWPATLVQPVGSPLSLECTVEGTSNPNLYWYRQAAGRGLQLLFYSVGIGQISSEVPQNLSASRPQDRQFILSSKKLLLSDSGFYLCAWSRGGSSETQYFGPGTRLLVL.

This chain connects TRBV4-3 to TRBJ1-2; no reliable D call. CDR3 size: 14 residues. V was pared by 0 bases and J by 1 base, with 6 bases between. Per the germline V gene, CDR1 is LGHNA and CDR2 is YSLEER. CDR3 in amino acids: CASSQDWVNYGYTF. DNA of the CDR3: TGCGCCAGCAGCCAAGATTGGGTTAACTATGGCTACACCTTC.

This clone was counted at least ten times. J is TRBJ2-5 and V is TRBV2; D perhaps matches TRBD2 (5 bases). This CDR3 contains 13 residues. Trimming took off 7 bases at V and 4 bases at J, with 13 bases between the two ends. Germline CDR1 and CDR2: SNHLY and FYNNEI. CDR3 bases: TGTGCCAGCAACCCGGACCGGGGAGAGACCCAGTACTTC. Translation gives CASNPDRGETQYF.

Notes on this clone: Given the absence of the conserved phenylalanine or tryptophan at the CDR3 end, a read error is likely. Because the CDR3's place on the DNA is in doubt, the DNA is left out and the CDR3 is given as listed by TCRdb. The J gene is TRBJ1-1, the V gene TRBV28. Germline V lookup: CDR1 MDHEN, CDR2 SYDVKM. The CDR3 comprises 12 residues, both ends counted. CDR3: CASSRGTAALGL.

The CDR3 nucleotides are TGCGCCAGCAGTTGGGGGGCGGGGAGCAATCAGCCCCAGCATTTT. It is translated as CASSWGAGSNQPQHF. J is TRBJ1-5 and V is TRBV5-1, with D possibly being TRBD1 (6 bases). Germline V gene data show CDR1 as SGHRS and CDR2 as YFSETQ. This CDR3 has 15 residues. V was pared by 5 bases and J by 1 base, with 13 bases between.

This clone is medium-sized. The chain has TRBV10-3 and TRBJ2-7; TRBD1 might be the D (5 bases). CDR1 is ENHRY and CDR2 is SYGVKD in the germline V gene. Trimming took off 0 bases at V and 5 bases at J, with 14 bases between the two ends. The CDR3 has 15 amino acids. CDR3 in DNA: TGTGCCATCAGTGAGTCGCGGCAGGGCAGGGACGAGCAGTACTTC. As protein: CAISESRQGRDEQYF.

This clone came up a few times. V and J are TRBV5-8 and TRBJ2-3, with D perhaps TRBD1 or TRBD2 (5 bases each). Per the germline V gene, CDR1 is SGHTS and CDR2 is YDEGEE. The CDR3 sequence is 14 residues long. V lost 4 bases, J lost 2 bases, and 11 bases lay in between. CDR3 in amino acids: CASSMGRFTDTQYF. As DNA, the CDR3 is TGTGCCAGCAGCATGGGACGCTTCACAGATACGCAGTATTTT.

This chain joins TRBV7-2 and TRBJ2-3; 7 nucleotides agree with TRBD1. The CDR3 consists of 14 residues. Per the germline V gene, CDR1 is SGHTA and CDR2 is FQGNSA. Trimming removed 5 bases from V and 2 bases from J; junction bases left unmatched: 4. The chain's CDR3 is CASSPTGVTDTQYF. Written as DNA, the CDR3 is TGTGCCAGCAGCCCCACAGGGGTCACAGATACGCAGTATTTT.

By share of the sample, this clone is medium-sized (0.01 to 0.1%). This rearrangement joins TRBV25-1 to TRBJ1-2; D is unresolved. CDR1 and CDR2 (germline): MGHDK, SYGVNS. This CDR3 region has 10 residues. The V and J ends lost 9 bases and 10 bases respectively, with 12 bases between them. CDR3 sequence (DNA): TGTGCCAGGGGCGGGGTTGTCTACACCTTC. Residues: CARGGVVYTF.

The chain employs TRBV7-3 and TRBJ1-5, with 7 bases matching TRBD1. CDR1 is SGHTA and CDR2 is FQGTGA in the germline V gene. With V trimmed by 4 bases and J by 4 bases, 10 bases remained unmatched. The CDR3 has 16 residues. The CDR3 DNA follows: TGTGCCAGCAGCTCCGGGGCAGGGGGTCGTAATCAGCCCCAGCATTTT. The encoded protein is CASSSGAGGRNQPQHF.

The chain carries TRBV30 and TRBJ1-6, with 8 positions matching TRBD1. V shed 1 base and J 10 bases; nucleotides not matched to a gene: 18. In germline, CDR1 is GTSNPN, CDR2 SVGIG (reference sequence). The CDR3 spans 18 residues. The CDR3 nucleotides read TGTGCCTGGAGTGCGCCCAGGACAGGGTTACGCATACGGTCACCCCTCCACTTT. Translating it yields CAWSAPRTGLRIRSPLHF.

This CDR3 reads CASSSPQGSGNTIYF. CDR3 coding DNA: TGTGCCAGCAGTTCACCACAGGGATCTGGAAACACCATATATTTT. V gene TRBV28 combines with J gene TRBJ1-3; a weak D match, TRBD1 (6 bases). CDR3 length: 15 residues. Trimming took 4 bases from V and 1 from J, leaving 11 bases between them. Germline assignment: CDR1 MDHEN and CDR2 SYDVKM. Supplemented by reference TRBV28 and TRBJ1-3, the full variable domain reads DVKVTQSSRYLVKRTGEKVFLECVQDMDHENMFWYRQDPGLGLRLIYFSYDVKMKEKGDIPEGYSVSREKKERFSLILESASTNQTSMYLCASSSPQGSGNTIYFGEGSWLTVV.

This clone was detected a few times. This rearrangement joins TRBV5-6 to TRBJ1-4; D is uncertain. This CDR3 has 14 residues. The V end lost 1 base, the J end lost 8 bases, and 12 bases lay between the germline ends. Germline V lookup: CDR1 SGHDT, CDR2 YYEEEE. The CDR3 nucleotides are TGTGCCAGCAGCTTGATGGGGAGGGAGGAAAAACTGTTTTTT. It translates to CASSLMGREEKLFF.

Many counts were recorded for this clone. This sequence joins TRBV28 and TRBJ2-6, with D possibly being TRBD1 (5 bases). The CDR3 runs to 18 residues. V lost 2 bases, J lost 0 bases, and 14 bases lay in between. CDR1 is MDHEN and CDR2 is SYDVKM in the germline V gene. The CDR3 DNA is TGTGCCAGCAGTTTAAGGGGCAGAGGCCCCTCTGGGGCCAACGTCCTGACTTTC. It translates to CASSLRGRGPSGANVLTF.

This rearrangement joins TRBV2 to TRBJ2-2, with 10 positions matching TRBD2. This CDR3 contains 15 residues. CDR1 and CDR2 from the germline V gene are SNHLY and FYNNEI. The V segment lost 8 bases and the J segment 7 bases; nucleotides outside the gene matches: 10. CDR3 DNA sequence: TGTGCCAGCGCGGGATTAGCGGGAGGCGGCGGGGAGCTGTTTTTT. This encodes CASAGLAGGGGELFF.

V usage is TRBV6-6 and J usage is TRBJ2-1, with D maybe TRBD2 (6 bases). V dropped 2 bases and J dropped 8 bases, with 7 bases sitting between them. This CDR3 comprises 12 residues. Germline assignment: CDR1 MNHNY and CDR2 SVGAGI (reference sequence). DNA for the CDR3: TGTGCCAGCAGTTACGCGGGGTATGAGCAGTTCTTC. Its translation: CASSYAGYEQFF.

This clone was picked up one time. The V and J genes are TRBV7-9 and TRBJ1-6; D remains ambiguous. The V end was cut by 2 bases, the J end by 8 bases, with 10 bases between. CDR3 length: 14 amino acids. The V gene's germline CDR1 is SEHNR and CDR2 FQNEAQ (reference sequence). The CDR3, as DNA: TGTGCCAGCAGCTTACGAGGGCTGGATTCACCCCTCCACTTT. As protein: CASSLRGLDSPLHF.

The chain is built from TRBV11-2 and TRBJ2-3; TRBD2 agrees at 8 bases. The V segment lost 5 bases and the J segment 2 bases; nucleotides outside the gene matches: 9. The CDR3 runs to 16 residues. Germline values: CDR1 SGHAT, CDR2 FQNNGV. The CDR3 nucleotides are TGTGCCAGCAGCACGGGGGGGCTCGGGGCCACAGATACGCAGTATTTT. Its protein is CASSTGGLGATDTQYF. The variable domain in full, completed from reference TRBV11-2 and TRBJ2-3, reads EAGVAQSPRYKIIEKRQSVAFWCNPISGHATLYWYQQILGQGPKLLIQFQNNGVVDDSQLPKDRFSAERLKGVDSTLKIQPAKLEDSAVYLCASSTGGLGATDTQYFGPGTRLTVL.

CDR3 nucleotides: TGTGCCATCAGTCCCGATACAGGGGTCGAGCAGTACTTC. This encodes CAISPDTGVEQYF. The chain couples TRBV10-3 to TRBJ2-7; 7 positions agree with TRBD1. The CDR3 runs 13 residues. Germline values: CDR1 ENHRY, CDR2 SYGVKD. V shed 5 bases, J shed 6 bases, and the junction held 7 bases outside the gene matches.

CDR3 coding DNA: TGTGCCAGCTCACCTTCCCAATCGAACACCGGGGAGCTGTTTTTT. Encoded protein: CASSPSQSNTGELFF. This chain joins TRBV18 and TRBJ2-2, with D unclear. V shed 3 bases and J shed 0 bases, with 8 bases lying between them. The CDR3 is 15 residues long. The germline gives CDR1 KGHSH, CDR2 LQKENI.

V is TRBV7-2 and J is TRBJ2-1; a possible D gene is TRBD2 (6 bases). The V end was cut by 1 base, the J end by 8 bases, with 9 bases between. CDR1 SGHTA and CDR2 FQGNSA come from the germline V gene. CDR3 length equals 13 residues. The CDR3 sequence is CASSLGRGYEQFF. In DNA form, the CDR3 reads TGTGCCAGCAGCTTAGGGAGGGGCTATGAGCAGTTCTTC.

J is TRBJ2-1 and V is TRBV7-3; perhaps TRBD2 as D (6 bases). This CDR3 comprises 13 residues. In germline, CDR1 is SGHTA, CDR2 FQGTGA. The ends were cut back, 10 bases at V and 4 bases at J, with 14 bases in the middle. CDR3 coding DNA: TGTGCCATAACCGGGACTCCTTACAATGAGCAGTTCTTC. It encodes CAITGTPYNEQFF. The complete variable domain, with remaining parts taken from reference TRBV7-3 and TRBJ2-1, reads GAGVSQTPSNKVTEKGKYVELRCDPISGHTALYWYRQSLGQGPEFLIYFQGTGAADDSGLPNDRFFAVRPEGSVSTLKIQRTERGDSAVYLCAITGTPYNEQFFGPGTRLTVL.

This chain joins TRBV18 and TRBJ1-2, with unresolved D. The CDR3 covers 13 residues. Trimming cost V 3 bases and J 2 bases, with 7 bases left between them. Germline CDR1 is KGHSH and CDR2 is LQKENI. This CDR3 is CASSPAGNYGYTF. In nucleotides, the CDR3 is TGTGCCAGCTCACCGGCCGGGAACTATGGCTACACCTTC.

The rearrangement uses TRBV7-2 and TRBJ1-6; no definite D call. CDR1 SGHTA and CDR2 FQGNSA come from the germline V gene. V shed 5 bases and J shed 10 bases, with 15 bases lying between them. This CDR3 is built from 14 residues. CDR3 bases: TGTGCCAGCAGCCCCACTGGGTCCCTATCACCCCTCCACTTT. Its translation is CASSPTGSLSPLHF.

J is TRBJ2-3 and V is TRBV7-2, with 9 bases that match TRBD1. This CDR3 region has 15 residues. Germline-derived CDR1 and CDR2 are SGHTA and FQGNSA. J lost 4 bases, V lost 5 bases, and 7 bases had no gene match. CDR3 residues: CASSRDRDPADTQYF. DNA for the CDR3: TGTGCCAGCAGCCGGGACAGGGATCCTGCAGATACGCAGTATTTT.